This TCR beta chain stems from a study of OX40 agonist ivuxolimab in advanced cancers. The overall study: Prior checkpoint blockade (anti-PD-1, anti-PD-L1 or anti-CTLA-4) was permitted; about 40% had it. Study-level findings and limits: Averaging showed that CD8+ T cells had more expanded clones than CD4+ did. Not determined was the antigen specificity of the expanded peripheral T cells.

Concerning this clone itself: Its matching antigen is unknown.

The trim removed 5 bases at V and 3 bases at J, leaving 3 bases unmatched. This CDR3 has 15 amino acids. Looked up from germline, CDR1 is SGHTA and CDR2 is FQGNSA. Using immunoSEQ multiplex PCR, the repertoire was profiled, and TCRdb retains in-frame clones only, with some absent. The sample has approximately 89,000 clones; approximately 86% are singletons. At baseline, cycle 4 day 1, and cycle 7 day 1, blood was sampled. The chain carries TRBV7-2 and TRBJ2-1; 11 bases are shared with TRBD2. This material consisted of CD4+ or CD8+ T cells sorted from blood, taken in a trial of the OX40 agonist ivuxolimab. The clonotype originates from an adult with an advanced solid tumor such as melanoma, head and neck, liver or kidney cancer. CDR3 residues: CASSPTSGSYNEQFF. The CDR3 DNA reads TGTGCCAGCAGCCCCACTAGCGGGAGCTACAATGAGCAGTTCTTC. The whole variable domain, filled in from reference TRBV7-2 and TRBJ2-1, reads GAGVSQSPSNKVTEKGKDVELRCDPISGHTALYWYRQSLGQGLEFLIYFQGNSAPDKSGLPSDRFSAERTGGSVSTLTIQRTQQEDSAVYLCASSPTSGSYNEQFFGPGTRLTVL.